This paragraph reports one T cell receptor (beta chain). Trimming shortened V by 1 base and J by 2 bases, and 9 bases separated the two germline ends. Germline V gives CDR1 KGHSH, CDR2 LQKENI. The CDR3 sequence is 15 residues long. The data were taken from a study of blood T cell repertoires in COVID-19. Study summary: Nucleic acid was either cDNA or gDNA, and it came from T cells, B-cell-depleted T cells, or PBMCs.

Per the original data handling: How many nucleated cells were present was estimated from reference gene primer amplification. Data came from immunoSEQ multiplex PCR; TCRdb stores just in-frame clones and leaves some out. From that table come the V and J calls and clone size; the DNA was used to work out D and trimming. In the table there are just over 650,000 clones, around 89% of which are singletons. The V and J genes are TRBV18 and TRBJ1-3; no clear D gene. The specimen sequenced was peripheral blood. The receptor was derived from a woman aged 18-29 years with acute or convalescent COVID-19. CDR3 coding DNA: TGTGCCAGCTCACCACGGCCAGAGGCTGGAAACACCATATATTTT. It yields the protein CASSPRPEAGNTIYF.